Presented here are 3 T cell receptor beta chains from one specimen sequenced in a study of technical replicates of blood from four donors. Generated by immunoSEQ multiplex PCR, the TCRdb table keeps only in-frame clones and is missing some. The sample holds around 83,000 clones, roughly 92% seen once. Material for sequencing was T cells isolated from PBMCs. The receptors come from a human donor in good health.

The chain couples TRBV4-1 to TRBJ2-7; the match to TRBD2 covers 7 bases. CDR1 is MGHRA and CDR2 is YSYEKL in the germline V gene. V lost 0 bases and J lost 0; bases outside the gene matches: 2. The CDR3 totals 15 residues. As DNA, the CDR3 is TGCGCCAGCAGCCAAGATAGGACTAGCTCCTACGAGCAGTACTTC. Residues: CASSQDRTSSYEQYF.

The J gene is TRBJ1-1, the V gene TRBV19; D might be TRBD1 (6 bases). Between the trimmed V and J ends, which lost 4 bases and 4 bases, there was a span of 13 bases. CDR3 length equals 14 residues. Germline assignment: CDR1 LNHDA and CDR2 SQIVND (reference sequence). This chain's CDR3 is CASSTTGSVTEAFF. CDR3 DNA: TGTGCCAGTAGTACAACAGGGAGTGTCACTGAAGCTTTCTTT.

The chain combines TRBV5-1 with TRBJ1-3; weak D call: TRBD1 (5 bases). The CDR3 sequence is 15 residues long. CDR1 is SGHRS, CDR2 YFSETQ, per germline. V was pared by 5 bases and J by 2 bases, with 14 bases between. CDR3 DNA sequence: TGCGCCAGCAGTCTTGACAGCCAAACTGGAAACACCATATATTTT. Protein: CASSLDSQTGNTIYF.